A selection of T cell receptor beta chains follows, all from one sample in a study of regulatory T cells in long-lasting Graves disease. TCRdb processed the multiplex PCR reads anew with MiXCR; each CDR3 protein has one entry. The sample shows around 450,000 distinct CDR3 sequences, about a sixth of them seen only once. This sample also belongs to another study, concerning T cells in Graves' hyperthyroidism and ophthalmopathy.

The sequencing here drew on peripheral blood mononuclear cells (PBMCs), taken at new diagnosis, from a patient treated with antithyroid drugs. These receptors all come from a middle-aged man with Graves disease. CDR3s include the opening cysteine and the closing phenylalanine or tryptophan.

cdr3_aa	cdr3_length	v_call	j_call
CSASLERGETQYF	13	TRBV20-1	TRBJ2-5
CATSRDRGQGTEAFF	15	TRBV15	TRBJ1-1
CASSPGASGFQETQYF	16	TRBV3-1	TRBJ2-5
CASSRGENQPQHF	13	TRBV3-1	TRBJ1-5
CASSGGTSGTYEQYF	15	TRBV9	TRBJ2-7
CASSYPGGLGQPQHF	15	TRBV6-2/TRBV6-3	TRBJ1-5
CATSEPGQRAETQYF	15	TRBV24-1	TRBJ2-5
CSARDRLLRDTQYF	14	TRBV20-1	TRBJ2-3
CASSPTGGENTGELFF	16	TRBV7-9	TRBJ2-2
CASSSRDTYTGELFF	15	TRBV7-8	TRBJ2-2
CASSYSKLAGGNEQFF	16	TRBV6-2/TRBV6-3	TRBJ2-1
CASRPEGLGFEQFF	14	TRBV6-1	TRBJ2-1
CASTLGTKGYEQYF	14	TRBV28	TRBJ2-7
CAHSSESSYEQYF	13	TRBV30	TRBJ2-7
CASSVGAGTDTDTQYF	16	TRBV11-3	TRBJ2-3
CASSLLTANKEKRTQYF	17	TRBV12-3/TRBV12-4	TRBJ2-5
CATRTGNGTGTQYF	14	TRBV24-1	TRBJ2-3
CASSPGGGAGPYSGANVLTF	20	TRBV6-1	TRBJ2-6
CASSLVGGVKPGELFF	16	TRBV7-9	TRBJ2-2
CSASGQMETQYF	12	TRBV20-1	TRBJ2-5
CATRSGANVLTF	12	TRBV15	TRBJ2-6
CATSGAGVTDTQYF	14	TRBV24-1	TRBJ2-3
CASSEGRGVRGETQYF	16	TRBV2	TRBJ2-5
CSAGVQSSYNEQFF	14	TRBV29-1	TRBJ2-1
CASTTDDAGTVSTDTQYF	18	TRBV6-1	TRBJ2-3
CASSPLAGALRSYTF	15	TRBV28	TRBJ1-2
CSAQDREAQYF	11	TRBV20-1	TRBJ2-5
CASIRHEGQFLYNEQFF	17	TRBV28	TRBJ2-1
CAWSPPGQSNQPQHF	15	TRBV30	TRBJ1-5
CASSRGPYEQYF	12	TRBV12-3/TRBV12-4	TRBJ2-7
CASSQVWGQGIKGYEQYF	18	TRBV3-1	TRBJ2-7
CASSGRGEGPYEQYF	15	TRBV6-4	TRBJ2-7
CASSQTGQGNEQYF	14	TRBV18	TRBJ2-7
CAWSEGGELYEQYF	14	TRBV30	TRBJ2-7
CASSLARAGETQYF	14	TRBV11-2	TRBJ2-5
CASSELVLGTNEQYF	15	TRBV2	TRBJ2-7
CASSYSAGTATYEQYF	16	TRBV6-2/TRBV6-3	TRBJ2-7
CASSLETPRDTQYF	14	TRBV5-1	TRBJ2-3
CASSKRGRDTQYF	13	TRBV12-3/TRBV12-4	TRBJ2-3
CASSPGQLSYEQYF	14	TRBV7-3	TRBJ2-7
CSVMGLANTGELFF	14	TRBV20-1	TRBJ2-2
CASSLYLSYGYTF	13	TRBV5-1	TRBJ1-2
CAWSLGAGDEQYF	13	TRBV30	TRBJ2-7
CSAALEGQETQYF	13	TRBV20-1	TRBJ2-5
CSVGPAGDSYEQYF	14	TRBV29-1	TRBJ2-7
CASSLEAGVQYF	12	TRBV11-1	TRBJ2-7
CATSDLDRNQPQHF	14	TRBV24-1	TRBJ1-5
CANSLGLSDISYNEQFF	17	TRBV7-6	TRBJ2-1
CSVRNYNEQFF	11	TRBV29-1	TRBJ2-1
CASSYLRGQGGYEQYF	16	TRBV6-5	TRBJ2-7
CASSELEGGLSNTQYF	16	TRBV2	TRBJ2-3
CASSNLSLQRLRQETQYF	18	TRBV7-9	TRBJ2-5
CASSSPSGTHFTGELFF	17	TRBV28	TRBJ2-2
CSARSGSKYNEQFF	14	TRBV20-1	TRBJ2-1
CSARGLAGEETQYF	14	TRBV20-1	TRBJ2-5